These T cell receptor beta chains were read from a single sample in a study of blood T cell repertoires in COVID-19. The data were produced by immunoSEQ multiplex PCR, yet TCRdb's version contains in-frame clones alone and is incomplete. The repertoire holds about 93,000 clones, with around four fifths as singletons. Sequencing used peripheral blood. The receptors stem from a human donor in a cohort sampled during active COVID-19. The CDR3 runs from the conserved cysteine through the conserved F or W. The D gene is left open where the match is weak. The listing skips clone size in some rows; elsewhere it reads once, few, many or a size class.

d_gene,j_gene,v_gene,abundance,CDR3aa,CDR3nt
TRBD2,TRBJ2-1,TRBV2,.,CASSDASGGPNEQFF,TGTGCCAGCAGTGATGCTAGCGGGGGGCCCAATGAGCAGTTCTTC
.,TRBJ1-6,TRBV7-9,.,CASSRQVDNSPLHF,TGTGCCAGCAGCAGACAGGTGGATAATTCACCCCTCCACTTT
TRBD2,TRBJ2-1,TRBV7-8,.,CASSSRGASGRAYNEQFF,TGTGCCAGCAGCTCCCGGGGCGCTAGCGGGAGGGCCTACAATGAGCAGTTCTTC
TRBD1,TRBJ1-1,TRBV29-1,.,CSATQGALNTEAFF,TGCAGTGCTACACAGGGGGCTTTGAACACTGAAGCTTTCTTT
.,TRBJ2-4,TRBV2,.,CASSEGFGGAKNIQYF,TGTGCCAGCAGTGAAGGTTTCGGGGGAGCCAAAAACATTCAGTACTTC
TRBD1,TRBJ2-2,TRBV19,.,CASSIDRGTGELFF,TGTGCCAGTAGTATTGACAGGGGGACCGGGGAGCTGTTTTTT
.,TRBJ2-1,TRBV10-3,.,CAISESISYNEQFF,TGTGCCATCAGTGAGTCTATTTCCTACAATGAGCAGTTCTTC
TRBD1,TRBJ1-5,TRBV6-1,.,CASSEGGTGANQPQHF,TGTGCCAGCAGTGAGGGGGGGACAGGAGCCAATCAGCCCCAGCATTTT
TRBD2,TRBJ2-1,TRBV11-2,.,CASSGPSGVPSYNEQFF,TGTGCCAGCAGCGGACCTAGCGGGGTCCCCTCCTACAATGAGCAGTTCTTC
TRBD2,TRBJ2-7,TRBV3-1/TRBV3-2,few,CASSLTRRTSGGPRSYEQYF,TGTGCCAGCAGTCTAACCCGACGGACTAGCGGGGGGCCTCGCTCCTACGAGCAGTACTTC
TRBD1,TRBJ1-3,TRBV19,.,CASSADRPSGNTIYF,TGTGCCAGTAGTGCGGACAGGCCGTCTGGAAACACCATATATTTT
.,TRBJ1-1,TRBV28,.,CASRVGGAELNTEAFF,TGTGCCAGCAGAGTGGGAGGGGCAGAACTTAACACTGAAGCTTTCTTT
TRBD2,TRBJ2-5,TRBV5-1,.,CASVPGLQETQYF,TGCGCCAGCGTACCGGGACTACAAGAGACCCAGTACTTC
TRBD2,TRBJ2-7,TRBV12-3/TRBV12-4,.,CASSLASGREQYF,TGTGCCAGCAGTTTGGCTAGCGGGCGTGAGCAGTACTTC
TRBD1,TRBJ1-3,TRBV6-5,.,CASSSDRFSGNTIYF,TGTGCCAGCAGTTCGGACAGGTTCTCTGGAAACACCATATATTTT
.,TRBJ1-6,TRBV4-1,.,CASSQEVSGTSPLHF,TGCGCCAGCAGCCAAGAAGTTAGCGGGACTTCACCCCTCCACTTT
TRBD2,TRBJ2-5,TRBV7-6,.,CASSPTPSGRSGETQYF,TGTGCCAGCAGCCCCACCCCTAGCGGGAGGTCGGGGGAGACCCAGTACTTC
.,TRBJ1-1,TRBV2,.,CASSEWSTEAFF,TGTGCCAGCAGTGAATGGAGCACTGAAGCTTTCTTT
TRBD2,TRBJ2-2,TRBV25-1,.,CASSEVSVAGSGELFF,TGTGCCAGCAGTGAAGTTTCGGTAGCGGGCAGCGGGGAGCTGTTTTTT
.,TRBJ1-4,TRBV30,few,CAWSSQGIGEKLFF,TGTGCCTGGAGTTCCCAGGGGATCGGTGAAAAACTGTTTTTT
TRBD1,TRBJ1-1,TRBV19,.,CASKRAGGGNTEAFF,TGTGCCTCTAAGCGGGCAGGGGGCGGGAACACTGAAGCTTTCTTT
.,TRBJ2-7,TRBV3-1/TRBV3-2,.,CASSQGTSQTYEQYF,TGTGCCAGCAGCCAAGGGACTTCCCAAACCTACGAGCAGTACTTC
.,TRBJ2-3,TRBV21-1,.,CASSKAVAGGLTDTQYF,TGTGCCAGCAGCAAAGCGGTAGCGGGAGGACTCACAGATACGCAGTATTTT
TRBD2,TRBJ2-1,TRBV18,.,CASSPPAGEQNEQFF,TGTGCCAGCTCACCACCAGCGGGAGAGCAGAATGAGCAGTTCTTC
TRBD2,TRBJ2-1,TRBV24-1,.,CATSDSREGRGEQFF,TGTGCCACCAGTGATTCCCGGGAGGGAAGGGGTGAGCAGTTCTTC
.,TRBJ1-1,TRBV2,.,CASRRDSNTEAFF,TGTGCCAGCAGGAGGGATTCGAACACTGAAGCTTTCTTT
.,TRBJ1-1,TRBV18,.,CASSTSTRQNTEAFF,TGTGCCAGCTCTACATCCACTCGACAGAACACTGAAGCTTTCTTT
TRBD2,TRBJ2-3,TRBV2,.,CASSRLAGVRDTQYF,TGTGCCAGCAGCCGGCTAGCGGGAGTTAGAGATACGCAGTATTTT
.,TRBJ2-1,TRBV4-2,.,CASSQDQISVQEQFF,TGTGCCAGCAGCCAAGATCAAATCTCTGTACAGGAGCAGTTCTTC
.,TRBJ1-1,TRBV7-9,.,CASSFPGRVGNTEAFF,TGTGCCAGCAGCTTCCCTGGGCGGGTTGGGAACACTGAAGCTTTCTTT
.,TRBJ1-2,TRBV28,.,CASSIQENYGYTF,TGTGCCAGCAGCATACAGGAGAACTATGGCTACACCTTC
.,TRBJ2-2,TRBV18,.,CASSPDLRNTGELFF,TGTGCCAGCTCACCGGACTTGCGGAACACCGGGGAGCTGTTTTTT
TRBD1,TRBJ1-6,TRBV30,.,CAWATGANSPLHF,TGTGCCTGGGCAACAGGGGCAAATTCACCCCTCCACTTT
TRBD2,TRBJ2-4,TRBV28,.,CASTSFAGGPRDIQYF,TGTGCCAGCACTTCCTTTGCGGGGGGACCTCGGGACATTCAGTACTTC
TRBD1,TRBJ2-7,TRBV2,few,CASSSGQGAKEQYF,TGTGCCAGCAGTTCGGGACAGGGGGCGAAAGAGCAGTACTTC
.,TRBJ1-1,TRBV6-5,few,CASSYSRGTEAFF,TGTGCCAGCAGTTACTCCCGGGGCACTGAAGCTTTCTTT
TRBD1,TRBJ2-7,TRBV11-2,few,CASSFGGTGAYEQYF,TGTGCCAGCAGCTTCGGAGGGACAGGGGCCTACGAGCAGTACTTC
TRBD2,TRBJ2-7,TRBV28,few,CASSRTKRGGYEQYF,TGTGCCAGCAGCCGAACGAAGCGGGGGGGTTACGAGCAGTACTTC
.,TRBJ2-3,TRBV6-5,once,CASNSGPADTQYF,TGTGCCTCCAATAGTGGTCCGGCAGATACGCAGTATTTT